The 18 T cell receptor beta chains in this list originate from one sample, sequenced in a study of long-term antiretroviral therapy in people with HIV. Runs used v3.0 of the immunoSEQ assay and were done at survey level. Method: immunoSEQ multiplex PCR; TCRdb's copy keeps in-frame clones and lacks some. This sample has over 30,000 clones, with roughly 74% found just once. Sequences were derived from unsorted PBMCs, sampled 3 years after starting antiretroviral therapy. These receptors were collected from a man over 45 with HIV.

CDR3 bases: TGTGCCAGCAGTTTATTAACAGGGGCTCATCAGCCCCAGCATTTT. Translating gives CASSLLTGAHQPQHF. This chain uses TRBV27 with TRBJ1-5, with 7 nucleotides matching TRBD1. Germline CDR1 MNHEY, CDR2 SMNVEV (reference sequence). The junction had 5 bases not matched to a gene; V was cut back by 1 base and J by 5 bases. This CDR3 is 15 amino acids long.

This clone was recorded a few times. The V gene is TRBV5-4, the J gene TRBJ2-2; D gene ambiguous. The CDR3 sequence is 13 residues long. V lost 0 bases and J 6 bases, leaving 6 bases between the germline ends. The germline V gene encodes CDR1 SGHNT and CDR2 YYREEE (reference sequence). In nucleotides, the CDR3 is TGTGCCAGCAGCTTGGGGGGTTCCGGGGAGCTGTTTTTT. It specifies CASSLGGSGELFF.

The V call is TRBV6-5, the J call TRBJ2-7, with a tentative D call TRBD1 (6 bases). The CDR3 loop spans 13 amino acids. Germline V lookup: CDR1 MNHEY, CDR2 SVGAGI. V was pared by 8 bases and J by 0 bases, with 11 bases between. Here the CDR3 DNA reads TGTGCCAGCGTCCCGGACAGCTCCTACGAGCAGTACTTC. It translates to CASVPDSSYEQYF.

The chain links TRBV5-4 to TRBJ2-1; D remains unclear. V was clipped by 5 bases and J by 12 bases, with 15 bases between them. The CDR3 totals 12 residues. Looked up from germline, CDR1 is SGHNT and CDR2 is YYREEE (reference sequence). The CDR3 sequence is CASRKTGFGQFF. CDR3 bases: TGTGCCAGCAGGAAGACGGGCTTTGGGCAGTTCTTC.

This chain joins TRBV7-9 and TRBJ2-7; D might be TRBD2 (6 bases). V was cut by 4 bases and J by 3 bases, with 13 bases left in between. The CDR3 is 14 amino acids. Per germline, CDR1 SEHNR and CDR2 FQNEAQ (reference sequence). CDR3: CASSSRARGYEQYF. In nucleotides, the CDR3 is TGTGCCAGCAGCTCGAGGGCGCGGGGCTACGAGCAGTACTTC.

This clone was found a few times. This chain links TRBV6-1 with TRBJ2-7, with 10 bases lining up with TRBD1. The CDR3 contains 14 residues. Trimming took 7 bases from V and 4 from J; bases not matched to a gene: 7. Germline V CDR1 and CDR2: MNHNS, SASEGT. The CDR3 reads CASIRGQGVYEQYF. The CDR3 bases are TGTGCCAGCATAAGAGGACAGGGGGTTTACGAGCAGTACTTC.

The rearrangement links TRBV11-2 to TRBJ2-1; 8 nucleotides agree with TRBD2. Germline CDR1 reads SGHAT; CDR2 reads FQNNGV. This CDR3 has 16 amino acids. Unmatched junction bases numbered 9, after V lost 5 bases and J lost 3 bases. The DNA of the CDR3 is TGTGCCAGCAGCCTCTCAGCGGGAGCTATCTACAATGAGCAGTTCTTC. As protein: CASSLSAGAIYNEQFF.

V gene TRBV5-8 combines with J gene TRBJ1-4, with D possibly being TRBD1 (5 bases). The CDR3 sequence is 15 residues long. V was pared by 4 bases and J by 8 bases, with 18 bases between. Germline V CDR1 and CDR2: SGHTS, YDEGEE. As DNA, the CDR3 is TGTGCCAGCAGCCGCGACAGATTCAAAGGGGAAAAACTGTTTTTT. Its translation: CASSRDRFKGEKLFF.

This clone has just a few counts. This chain uses TRBV30 with TRBJ2-3; no clear D. The CDR3 length is 13 residues. Germline V gene data show CDR1 as GTSNPN and CDR2 as SVGIG (reference sequence). Trimming cost V 6 bases and J 0 bases, with 10 bases left between them. The CDR3 is CACWVSSTDTQYF. CDR3 coding DNA: TGTGCCTGCTGGGTTTCTAGCACAGATACGCAGTATTTT. Drawing the rest from reference TRBV30 and TRBJ2-3, the complete variable domain is SQTIHQWPATLVQPVGSPLSLECTVEGTSNPNLYWYRQAAGRGLQLLFYSVGIGQISSEVPQNLSASRPQDRQFILSSKKLLLSDSGFYLCACWVSSTDTQYFGPGTRLTVL.

V gene TRBV4-1 combines with J gene TRBJ2-2; 7 bases are shared with TRBD1. This CDR3 spans 16 amino acids. Germline assignment: CDR1 MGHRA and CDR2 YSYEKL. Unmatched junction bases numbered 3, after V lost 1 base and J lost 1 base. The CDR3 sequence is CASSQARQGNTGELFF. The CDR3 bases are TGCGCCAGCAGCCAAGCCCGACAGGGGAACACCGGGGAGCTGTTTTTT.

The J gene is TRBJ2-5, the V gene TRBV27, with 9 positions matching TRBD1. The CDR3 sequence is 18 residues long. Germline V gene sequence: CDR1 MNHEY, CDR2 SMNVEV (reference sequence). The ends lost 4 bases at V and 0 bases at J; junction bases unmatched: 12. The CDR3, as DNA: TGTGCCAGCAGTTCCGACCCGGGACAGGGTCCCCACCAAGAGACCCAGTACTTC. Translated, it gives CASSSDPGQGPHQETQYF.

This clone came up a few times. The chain is built from TRBV7-9 and TRBJ2-1, with D maybe TRBD1 (6 bases). The germline CDR1 and CDR2 sequences are SEHNR and FQNEAQ (reference sequence). The CDR3 has 13 residues. V shed 4 bases and J shed 9 bases, with 13 bases lying between them. The CDR3 loop reads CASSSQGYGEQFF. In nucleotides, the CDR3 is TGTGCCAGCAGCTCACAGGGCTACGGTGAGCAGTTCTTC.

The chain joins TRBV6-5 to TRBJ1-3; a possible D gene is TRBD1 (5 bases). Trimming cost V 5 bases and J 1 base, with 12 bases left between them. The CDR3 is 15 residues long. CDR1 is MNHEY, CDR2 SVGAGI, per germline. CDR3 nucleotide sequence: TGTGCCAGCAGTCCAACGGACACGTCTGGAAACACCATATATTTT. Encoded protein: CASSPTDTSGNTIYF.

In its sample, this clone was seen once. This chain uses TRBV28 with TRBJ1-5, with a weak D call TRBD1 (6 bases). Germline CDR1 and CDR2: MDHEN and SYDVKM. CDR3 length: 17 residues. V lost 5 bases to trimming and J lost 0 bases, with 17 bases between them. CDR3 in amino acids: CASSGGQGIYSNQPQHF. The CDR3 nucleotides read TGTGCCAGCAGTGGCGGGCAGGGGATATATAGCAATCAGCCCCAGCATTTT. Variable domain in full (rest from reference TRBV28 and TRBJ1-5): DVKVTQSSRYLVKRTGEKVFLECVQDMDHENMFWYRQDPGLGLRLIYFSYDVKMKEKGDIPEGYSVSREKKERFSLILESASTNQTSMYLCASSGGQGIYSNQPQHFGDGTRLSIL.

The chain combines TRBV28 with TRBJ1-1; D not resolved. V lost 3 bases, J lost 5 bases, and 4 bases lay in between. Germline values: CDR1 MDHEN, CDR2 SYDVKM. This CDR3 has 11 residues. The CDR3 protein is CASSFGTEAFF. The CDR3 coding sequence is TGTGCCAGCAGTTTCGGGACTGAAGCTTTCTTT. Combining the CDR3 with reference TRBV28 and TRBJ1-1 gives the whole variable domain DVKVTQSSRYLVKRTGEKVFLECVQDMDHENMFWYRQDPGLGLRLIYFSYDVKMKEKGDIPEGYSVSREKKERFSLILESASTNQTSMYLCASSFGTEAFFGQGTRLTVV.

The gene calls are TRBV7-9 and TRBJ1-1; a possible D gene is TRBD1 (5 bases). CDR1 is SEHNR, CDR2 FQNEAQ, per germline (reference sequence). The CDR3 length is 15 residues. Deletions cut 5 bases from V and 1 base from J, with 14 bases between. The CDR3 is CASSPLGLRNTEAFF. CDR3 bases: TGTGCCAGCAGCCCGTTGGGACTTAGGAACACTGAAGCTTTCTTT.

V and J are TRBV6-6 and TRBJ2-1; D ambiguous. V lost 2 bases, J lost 6 bases, and 5 bases lay in between. The germline gives CDR1 MNHNY, CDR2 SVGAGI (reference sequence). This CDR3 has 12 residues. CDR3 bases: TGTGCCAGCAGTTACGTTTCCAATGAGCAGTTCTTC. Translation: CASSYVSNEQFF.

The chain employs TRBV7-6 and TRBJ1-1; D ambiguous. V lost 3 bases, J lost 6 bases, and 8 bases lay in between. The V gene's germline CDR1 is SGHVS and CDR2 FNYEAQ. CDR3 length: 12 amino acids. As DNA, the CDR3 is TGTGCCAGCAGCTTCGGGGTCGCTGAAGCTTTCTTT. This codes for CASSFGVAEAFF.